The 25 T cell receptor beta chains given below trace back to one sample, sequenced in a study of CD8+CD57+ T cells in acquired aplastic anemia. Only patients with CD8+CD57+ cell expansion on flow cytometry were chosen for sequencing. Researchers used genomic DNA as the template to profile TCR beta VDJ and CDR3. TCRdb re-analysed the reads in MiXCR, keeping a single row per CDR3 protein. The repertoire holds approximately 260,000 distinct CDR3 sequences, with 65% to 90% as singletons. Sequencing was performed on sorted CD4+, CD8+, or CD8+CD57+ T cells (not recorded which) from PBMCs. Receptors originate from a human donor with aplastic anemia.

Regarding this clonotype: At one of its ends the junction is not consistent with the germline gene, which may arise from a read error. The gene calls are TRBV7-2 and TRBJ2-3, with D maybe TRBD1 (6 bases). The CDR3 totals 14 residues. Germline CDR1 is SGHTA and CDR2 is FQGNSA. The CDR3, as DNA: TGTGCCAGCAGCTCCGGGACAAACCACGATACGCACCTTTTT. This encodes CASSSGTNHDTHLF.

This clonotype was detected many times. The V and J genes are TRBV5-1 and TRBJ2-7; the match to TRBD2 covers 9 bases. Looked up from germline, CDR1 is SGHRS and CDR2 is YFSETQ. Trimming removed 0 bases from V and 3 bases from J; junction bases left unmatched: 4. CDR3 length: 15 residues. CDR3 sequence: CASSLVSTSGYEQYF. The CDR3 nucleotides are TGCGCCAGCAGCTTGGTTTCGACTAGCGGCTACGAGCAGTACTTC. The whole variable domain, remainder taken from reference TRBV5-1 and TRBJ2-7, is KAGVTQTPRYLIKTRGQQVTLSCSPISGHRSVSWYQQTPGQGLQFLFEYFSETQRNKGNFPGRFSGRQFSNSRSEMNVSTLELGDSALYLCASSLVSTSGYEQYFGPGTRLTVT.

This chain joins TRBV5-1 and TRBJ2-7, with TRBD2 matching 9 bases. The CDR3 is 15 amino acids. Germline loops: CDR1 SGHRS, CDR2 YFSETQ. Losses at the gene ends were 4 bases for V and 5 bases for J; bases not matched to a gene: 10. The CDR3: CASSPLPSGKDEQYV. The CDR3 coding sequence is TGCGCCAGCAGCCCCCTGCCTAGCGGGAAGGACGAGCAGTACGTC.

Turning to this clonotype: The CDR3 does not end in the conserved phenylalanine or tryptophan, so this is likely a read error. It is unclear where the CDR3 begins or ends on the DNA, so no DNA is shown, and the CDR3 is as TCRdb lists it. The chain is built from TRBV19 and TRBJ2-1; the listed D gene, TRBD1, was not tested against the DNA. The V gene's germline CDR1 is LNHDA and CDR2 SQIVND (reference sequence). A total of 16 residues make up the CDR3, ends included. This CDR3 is CASSQGGETYNEQLFV.

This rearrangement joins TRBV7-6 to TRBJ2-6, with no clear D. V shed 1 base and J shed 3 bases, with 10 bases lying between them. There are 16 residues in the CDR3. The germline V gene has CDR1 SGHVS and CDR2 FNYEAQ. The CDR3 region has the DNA TGTGCCAGCAGCTTAGGGGTGCTAAGTGGGGCCAACGTCCTGACTTTC. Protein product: CASSLGVLSGANVLTF.

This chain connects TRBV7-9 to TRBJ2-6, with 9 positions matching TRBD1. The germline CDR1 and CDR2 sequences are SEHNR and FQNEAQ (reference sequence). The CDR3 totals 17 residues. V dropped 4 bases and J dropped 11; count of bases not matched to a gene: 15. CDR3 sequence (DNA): TGTGCCAGCAGCTCGGCAGGGGACAGGGATACGCAGTACGTCCTGACTTTC. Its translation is CASSSAGDRDTQYVLTF. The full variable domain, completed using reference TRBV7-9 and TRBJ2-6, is DTGVSQNPRHKITKRGQNVTFRCDPISEHNRLYWYRQTLGQGPEFLTYFQNEAQLEKSRLLSDRFSAERPKGSFSTLEIQRTEQGDSAMYLCASSSAGDRDTQYVLTFGAGSRLTVL.

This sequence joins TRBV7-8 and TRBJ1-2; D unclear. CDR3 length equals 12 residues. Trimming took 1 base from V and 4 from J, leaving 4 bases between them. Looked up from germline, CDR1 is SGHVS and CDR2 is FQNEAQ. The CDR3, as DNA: TGTGCCAGCAGCTTAGGAGCCTATGGCTACACCTTC. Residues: CASSLGAYGYTF.

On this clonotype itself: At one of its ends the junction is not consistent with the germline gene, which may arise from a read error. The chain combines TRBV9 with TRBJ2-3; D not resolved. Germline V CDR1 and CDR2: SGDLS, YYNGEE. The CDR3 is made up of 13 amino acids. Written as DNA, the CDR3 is TGTGCCAGCGGCGTAGTTGATACAGAGACGCAGTATTTT. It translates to CASGVVDTETQYF.

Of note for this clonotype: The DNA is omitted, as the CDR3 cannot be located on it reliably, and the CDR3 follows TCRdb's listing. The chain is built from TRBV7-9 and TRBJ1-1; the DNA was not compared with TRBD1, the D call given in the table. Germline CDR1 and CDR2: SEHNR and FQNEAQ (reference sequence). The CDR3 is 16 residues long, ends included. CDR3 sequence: CAGQGTRVTQYFGAFF.

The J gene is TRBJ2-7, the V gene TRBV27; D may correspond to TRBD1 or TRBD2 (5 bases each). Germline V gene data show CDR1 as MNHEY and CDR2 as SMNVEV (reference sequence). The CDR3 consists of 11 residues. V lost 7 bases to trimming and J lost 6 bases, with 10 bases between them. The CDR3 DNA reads TGTGCCAGCAATCGGGGCTCCGAGCAGTACTTC. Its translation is CASNRGSEQYF.

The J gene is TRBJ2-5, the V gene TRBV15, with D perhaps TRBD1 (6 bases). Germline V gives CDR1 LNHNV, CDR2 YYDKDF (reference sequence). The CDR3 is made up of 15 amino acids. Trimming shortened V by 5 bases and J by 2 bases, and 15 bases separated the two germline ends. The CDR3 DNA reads TGTGCCACCAGCGCACCTGGACAGACGCAAGAGACCCAGTACTTC. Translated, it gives CATSAPGQTQETQYF.

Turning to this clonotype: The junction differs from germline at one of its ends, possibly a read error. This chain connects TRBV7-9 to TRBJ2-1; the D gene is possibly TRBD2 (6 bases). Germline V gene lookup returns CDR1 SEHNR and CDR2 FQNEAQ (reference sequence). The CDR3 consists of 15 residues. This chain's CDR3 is CATSRARGTQDEQFF. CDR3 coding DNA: TGTGCCACCAGCAGAGCTCGGGGGACTCAGGATGAGCAGTTCTTC.

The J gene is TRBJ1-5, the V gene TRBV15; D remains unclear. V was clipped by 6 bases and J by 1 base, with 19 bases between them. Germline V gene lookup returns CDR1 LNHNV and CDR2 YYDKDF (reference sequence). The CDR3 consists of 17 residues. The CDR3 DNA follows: TGTGCCACCAGTCCCGAATCTCCGGGAAGCAGCAATCAGCCCCAGCATTTT. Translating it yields CATSPESPGSSNQPQHF. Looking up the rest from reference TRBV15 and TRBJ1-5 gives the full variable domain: DAMVIQNPRYQVTQFGKPVTLSCSQTLNHNVMYWYQQKSSQAPKLLFHYYDKDFNNEADTPDNFQSRRPNTSFCFLDIRSPGLGDTAMYLCATSPESPGSSNQPQHFGDGTRLSIL.

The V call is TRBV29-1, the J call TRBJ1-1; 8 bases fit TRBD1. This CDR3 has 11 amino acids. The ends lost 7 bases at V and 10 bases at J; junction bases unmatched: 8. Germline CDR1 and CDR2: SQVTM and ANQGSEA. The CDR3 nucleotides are TGCAGCGGGAGAGGACAGGGCGTAGCTTTCTTT. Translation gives CSGRGQGVAFF.

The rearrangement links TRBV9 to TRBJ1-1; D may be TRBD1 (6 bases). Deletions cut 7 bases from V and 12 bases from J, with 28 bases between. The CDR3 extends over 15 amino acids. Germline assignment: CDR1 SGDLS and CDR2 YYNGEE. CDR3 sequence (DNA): TGTGCCAGCGGCTACGGGGGCACAGATACGCAGGATTCTTTCTTT. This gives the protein CASGYGGTDTQDSFF.

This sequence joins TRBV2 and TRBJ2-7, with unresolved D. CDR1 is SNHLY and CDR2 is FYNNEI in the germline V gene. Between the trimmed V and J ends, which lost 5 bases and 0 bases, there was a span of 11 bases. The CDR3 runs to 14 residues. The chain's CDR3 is CASSPTSCSYEQYF. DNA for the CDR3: TGTGCCAGCAGTCCGACGTCGTGCTCCTACGAGCAGTACTTC.

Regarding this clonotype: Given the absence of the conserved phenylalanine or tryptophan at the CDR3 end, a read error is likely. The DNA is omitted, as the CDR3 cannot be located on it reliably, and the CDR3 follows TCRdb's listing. The CDR3 loop is CASSSWGNAQFLGPWT. The chain is built from TRBV27 and TRBJ2-7; the DNA was not used to check the table's D call, TRBD1. 16 amino acids form the CDR3, both terminal residues included. The germline CDR1 and CDR2 sequences are MNHEY and SMNVEV (reference sequence).

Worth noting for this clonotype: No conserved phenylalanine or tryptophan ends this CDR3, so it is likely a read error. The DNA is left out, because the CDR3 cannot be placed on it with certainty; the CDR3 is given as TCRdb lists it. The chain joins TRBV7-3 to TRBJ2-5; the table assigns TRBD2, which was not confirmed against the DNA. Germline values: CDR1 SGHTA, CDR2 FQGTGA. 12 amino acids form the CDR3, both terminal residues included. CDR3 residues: CASSGVAKTLEH.

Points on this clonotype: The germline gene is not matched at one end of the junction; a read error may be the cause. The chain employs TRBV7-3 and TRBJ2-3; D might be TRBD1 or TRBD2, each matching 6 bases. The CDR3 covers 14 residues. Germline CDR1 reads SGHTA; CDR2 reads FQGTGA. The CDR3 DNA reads TGTGCCAGCGGCTTCGGGGGCGGCCCTACTCCGCAGTATTTT. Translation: CASGFGGGPTPQYF.

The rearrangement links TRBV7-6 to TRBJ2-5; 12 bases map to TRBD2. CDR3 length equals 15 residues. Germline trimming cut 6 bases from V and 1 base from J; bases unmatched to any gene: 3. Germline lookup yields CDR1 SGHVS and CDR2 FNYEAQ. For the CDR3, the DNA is TGTGCCAGCAGGAAGACTAGCGGGGGCCAAGAGACCCAGTACTTC. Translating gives CASRKTSGGQETQYF.

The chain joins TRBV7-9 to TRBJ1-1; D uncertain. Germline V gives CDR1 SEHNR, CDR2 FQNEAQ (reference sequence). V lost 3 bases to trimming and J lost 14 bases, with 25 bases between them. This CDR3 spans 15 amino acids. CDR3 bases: TGTGCCAGCAGCTTTAAAAGAAGCGGGAGGAGCGATGAGTTCTTT. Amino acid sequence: CASSFKRSGRSDEFF.

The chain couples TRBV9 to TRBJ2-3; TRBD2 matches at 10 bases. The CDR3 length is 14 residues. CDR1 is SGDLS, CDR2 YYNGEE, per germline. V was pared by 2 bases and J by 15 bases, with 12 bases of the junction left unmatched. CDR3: CASSVRLAGGNNYF. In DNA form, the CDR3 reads TGTGCCAGCAGCGTCCGACTAGCGGGCGGTAACAATTATTTT.

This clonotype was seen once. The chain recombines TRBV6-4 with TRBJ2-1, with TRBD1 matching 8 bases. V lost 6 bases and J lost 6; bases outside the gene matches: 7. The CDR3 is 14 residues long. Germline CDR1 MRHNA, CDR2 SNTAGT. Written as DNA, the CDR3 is TGTGCCAGCAGGCGGACAGGGACGGGCAATGAGCAGTTCTTC. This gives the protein CASRRTGTGNEQFF.

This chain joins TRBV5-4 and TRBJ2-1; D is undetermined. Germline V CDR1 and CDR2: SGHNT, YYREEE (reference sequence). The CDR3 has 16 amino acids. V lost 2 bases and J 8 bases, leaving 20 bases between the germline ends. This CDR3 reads CASSFAGGNGQDEQFF. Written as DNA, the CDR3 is TGTGCCAGCAGCTTTGCTGGCGGAAACGGTCAGGATGAGCAGTTCTTC. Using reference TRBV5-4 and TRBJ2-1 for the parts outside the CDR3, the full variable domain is ETGVTQSPTHLIKTRGQQVTLRCSSQSGHNTVSWYQQALGQGPQFIFQYYREEENGRGNFPPRFSGLQFPNYSSELNVNALELDDSALYLCASSFAGGNGQDEQFFGPGTRLTVL.

CDR3 nucleotide sequence: TGTGCCAGCAGTTCCCGGGACAGGGTTCACTACGAGCAGTACTTC. It yields the protein CASSSRDRVHYEQYF. The rearrangement links TRBV12-3 or TRBV12-4 to TRBJ2-7; 9 nucleotides agree with TRBD1. The length of the CDR3 is 15 residues. V lost 4 bases, J lost 3 bases, and 7 bases stayed unmatched.